This entry is about one T cell receptor beta chain. Its matching antigen is unknown. Co-extracting RNA and DNA was done with 20-30 mg of unsorted bulk tissue as input. Patients underwent surgical resection for primary liver carcinoma. The source of the sample is a study of tumor-infiltrating lymphocytes in primary liver carcinoma. For the study at large: Samples gave roughly 3.5 to 7.5 million productive TCRbeta reads, similar across tissue types. Study-wide points: Significantly larger top-250-clone fractions were found in tumors than in blood (p = 0.039).

V lost 7 bases and J lost 2, with 14 bases in between. In germline, CDR1 is MNHNS, CDR2 SASEGT. The CDR3 has 14 amino acids. Researchers generated TCR beta cDNA from about 500 ng of total RNA, relying on a constant-region primer. Three nested multiplex PCR rounds of slightly modified ARM-PCR generated TCR beta libraries. TRBV1-TRBV30 forward primers and a C-beta reverse primer were used in the first two PCR rounds, which each ran for about 10 cycles. TCRdb analysed the multiplex PCR reads with MiXCR anew, one entry per CDR3 protein. This table holds tens of thousands of distinct CDR3 sequences, 69% found once.

Sequencing was performed on tumor-adjacent normal liver tissue. The TCR was taken from a man in his forties or fifties with primary liver carcinoma and hepatitis B virus infection. The V and J genes are TRBV6-1 and TRBJ1-2, with D hard to call. The DNA of the CDR3 is TGTGCCAGCACCTTCGCTCAAGAAAACTATGGCTACACCTTC. Translating it yields CASTFAQENYGYTF.